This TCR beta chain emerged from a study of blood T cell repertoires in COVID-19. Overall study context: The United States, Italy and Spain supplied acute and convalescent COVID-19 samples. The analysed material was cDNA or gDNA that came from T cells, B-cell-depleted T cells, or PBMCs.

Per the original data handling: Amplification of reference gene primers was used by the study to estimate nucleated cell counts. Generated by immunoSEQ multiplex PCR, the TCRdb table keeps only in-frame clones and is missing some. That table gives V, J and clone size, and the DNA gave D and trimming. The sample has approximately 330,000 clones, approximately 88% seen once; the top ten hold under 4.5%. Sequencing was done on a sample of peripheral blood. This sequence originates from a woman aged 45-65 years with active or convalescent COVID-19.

CDR3 region: CASSSREGYEQYF. In nucleotides, the CDR3 is TGTGCCAGCAGTTCCCGGGAGGGCTACGAGCAGTACTTC. The chain links TRBV11-3 to TRBJ2-7; 8 bases fit TRBD2. This CDR3 is 13 amino acids long. The J segment lost 3 bases and the V segment lost 6 bases, leaving 4 bases of the junction unmatched. Germline CDR1 is SGHNT and CDR2 is YENEEA.